Listed below are T cell receptor beta chains from one sample, sequenced in a study of blood T cells in healthy people across ages. TCRdb independently ran MiXCR on the 5' RACE reads; one entry per CDR3 protein. The table has roughly 1.5 million distinct CDR3 sequences, about 45% seen once. What was sequenced was blood. The receptor set was obtained from a young woman in good health. Each CDR3 is given with its conserved first and last residue. A D gene is named only where the DNA matches it firmly. The size field is filled for only some rows; it gives once, few, many or a size class.

TRBJ2-7,-,TRBV20-1,-,TGCAGTGCTAGAGTCCTGACGCCCCGCGCTTTCACCTACGAGCAGTACTTC,CSARVLTPRAFTYEQYF
TRBJ2-3,-,TRBV6-5,few,TGTGCCAGCAGTTACTCAGCTGGCAGACAAGATACGCAGTATTTT,CASSYSAGRQDTQYF
TRBJ1-3,-,TRBV20-1,-,TGCAGTGCTAGAGCAGGGGATGGAAACACCATATATTTT,CSARAGDGNTIYF
TRBJ2-1,TRBD2,TRBV4-2,-,TGTGCCAGCAGCCACCCCCGACTAGCGGATTACAATGAGCAGTTCTTC,CASSHPRLADYNEQFF
TRBJ2-3,TRBD1,TRBV4-3,many,TGCGCCAGCAGCCAGGCGGGACAGGGGTTCACAGATACGCAGTATTTT,CASSQAGQGFTDTQYF
TRBJ2-1,TRBD2,TRBV4-3,-,TGCGCCAGCAGCCAAAACTTAGCGGGCTCCTACAATGAGCAGTTCTTC,CASSQNLAGSYNEQFF
TRBJ1-6,TRBD1,TRBV12-3/TRBV12-4,-,TGTGCCAGCAGACAGGGGAGTGATTCACCCCTCCACTTT,CASRQGSDSPLHF
TRBJ2-7,-,TRBV20-1,once,TGCAGTGCTAGAGATCGGGTGGGAGTGGACGAGCAGTACTTC,CSARDRVGVDEQYF
TRBJ2-7,-,TRBV2,-,TGTGCCAGCAAGGGGGGGTCACAGGTCGAGCAGTACTTC,CASKGGSQVEQYF
TRBJ1-2,TRBD1,TRBV15,once,TGTGCCACCAGCAGAGAACGGGACAGCTATGGCTGCACCTTC,CATSRERDSYGCTF
TRBJ2-1,-,TRBV4-3,-,TGCGCCAGCAGCCAAGATGCTAGGCGAAATGAGCAGTTCTTC,CASSQDARRNEQFF
TRBJ1-4,TRBD1,TRBV16,-,TGTGCCAGCAGCCCTTCCGGGACAGGGCGTGAAAAACTGTTTTTT,CASSPSGTGREKLFF
TRBJ2-1,-,TRBV7-2,-,TGTGCCAGCAGCTTACCCAGCAAGGGTCCCCTTGAGCAGTTCTTC,CASSLPSKGPLEQFF
TRBJ1-2,TRBD1,TRBV4-1,few,TGCGCCAGCAGCCAAGATTTACAGGGGGGCTATGGCTACACCTTC,CASSQDLQGGYGYTF
TRBJ2-3,-,TRBV27,-,TGTGCCAGCAGTTTCTCCGGGGACGAAGATACGCAGTATTTT,CASSFSGDEDTQYF
TRBJ1-1,-,TRBV5-8,-,TGTGCCAGCAGGTCGACCCGTCGGGGAACAACTGAAGCTTTCTTT,CASRSTRRGTTEAFF
TRBJ2-7,TRBD1,TRBV12-3/TRBV12-4,few,TGTGCCAGCAGTTCTACCAACCGGGACAGGGTCCACGAGCAGTACTTC,CASSSTNRDRVHEQYF
TRBJ1-1,-,TRBV7-9,-,TGTGCCAGCAGCTTCCTCGCCAGGGAGAACACTGAAGCTTTCTTT,CASSFLARENTEAFF
TRBJ2-3,-,TRBV29-1,-,TGCAGCGTCGAAACCGACAGAACAGATACGCAGTATTTT,CSVETDRTDTQYF
TRBJ1-1,TRBD1,TRBV29-1,-,TGCAGCGTAACAACCGGGACAGGGGGCCCGAACACTGAAGCTTTCTTT,CSVTTGTGGPNTEAFF
TRBJ2-5,TRBD2,TRBV7-2,-,TGTGCCAGCAGCCGGATAGCGGGGGGAGATCAAGAGACCCAGTACTTC,CASSRIAGGDQETQYF
TRBJ2-1,TRBD2,TRBV20-1,-,TGCAGTGCTTGTACTAGCGGGAGGCCTAATGAGCAGTTCTTC,CSACTSGRPNEQFF
TRBJ1-5,-,TRBV7-2,few,TGTGCCAGCAGCTCCACAGGGTTTCCAAATCAGCCCCAGCATTTT,CASSSTGFPNQPQHF
TRBJ1-5,-,TRBV20-1,-,TGCAGTGCTAGAGCCCAGAGGCAGGGACAGCCCCAGCATTTT,CSARAQRQGQPQHF
TRBJ2-1,TRBD2,TRBV20-1,-,TGCAGTGCTGTAAGACTAGCGAAACAGCAGTTCTTC,CSAVRLAKQQFF
TRBJ1-5,-,TRBV7-3,few,TGTGCCAGCAGCCCCCGACTCCGTAGCAATCAGCCCCAGCATTTT,CASSPRLRSNQPQHF
TRBJ1-5,-,TRBV6-6,few,TGTGCCAGCACCACAGATTTTCATCAGCCCCAGCATTTT,CASTTDFHQPQHF
TRBJ2-7,-,TRBV28,few,TGTGCCAGCAGTTTAGTAGGGGCCTACTCCTACGAGCAGTACTTC,CASSLVGAYSYEQYF
TRBJ2-7,TRBD1,TRBV20-1,-,TGCAGTGCTAGAGATCACAGGGGAAACCCCTACGAGCAGTACTTC,CSARDHRGNPYEQYF
TRBJ2-5,-,TRBV7-9,many,TGTGCCAGCGGAAGTGGGGAGACCCAGTACTTC,CASGSGETQYF
TRBJ2-2,TRBD2,TRBV9,-,TGTGCCAGCAGCGTAGTGGGACTAGCGGGAAACACCGGGGAGCTGTTTTTT,CASSVVGLAGNTGELFF
TRBJ2-1,TRBD2,TRBV20-1,few,TGCAGTGCCCAGACTAGCGTAATCTCCAATGAGCAGTTCTTC,CSAQTSVISNEQFF
TRBJ2-3,TRBD2,TRBV20-1,-,TGCAGTGCTAGGAATAGCGGGGGGGCGGTAGATACGCAGTATTTT,CSARNSGGAVDTQYF
TRBJ2-3,TRBD2,TRBV12-3/TRBV12-4,-,TGTGCCAGCAGACTAGCGGGGTCTAGCACAGATACGCAGTATTTT,CASRLAGSSTDTQYF
TRBJ2-7,TRBD1,TRBV6-1,-,TGTGCCAGCAGTGAAAGACAGGGCATCTCCTACGAGCAGTACTTC,CASSERQGISYEQYF
TRBJ2-7,-,TRBV29-1,many,TGCAGCGTTGCGGTTTACAGTTCAACCTACGAGCAGTACTTC,CSVAVYSSTYEQYF
TRBJ1-2,-,TRBV20-1,-,TGCAGTGCTAGTGGGCACGACTATGGCTACACCTTC,CSASGHDYGYTF
TRBJ2-7,-,TRBV7-8,once,TGTGCCAGCAGCTTAGGACGTGATAGGGGCTTCGAGCAGTACTTC,CASSLGRDRGFEQYF
TRBJ2-1,TRBD2,TRBV6-1,few,TGTGCCAGCAGTAGAAGGACTAGCGGGAGGGAATTCAATGAGCAGTTCTTC,CASSRRTSGREFNEQFF
TRBJ2-3,TRBD1,TRBV4-1,few,TGCGCCAGCAGCCAACGCCCATGGACAGGGGATACGCAGTATTTT,CASSQRPWTGDTQYF
TRBJ1-1,-,TRBV2,-,TGTGCCAGCACCGAAGGTGGGGAAGGGAATGAAGCTTTCTTT,CASTEGGEGNEAFF
TRBJ1-5,TRBD1,TRBV2,few,TGTGCCAGCAACCCCCTGACAGGGGTTCAGCCCCAGCATTTT,CASNPLTGVQPQHF
TRBJ1-5,-,TRBV28,-,TGTGCCAGCTTTTTAAGGGGGATGGTCAATCAGCCCCAGCATTTT,CASFLRGMVNQPQHF
TRBJ2-7,-,TRBV29-1,many,TGCAGCGTTGAATGGCAGGGGCGCCCCTACGAGCAGTACTTC,CSVEWQGRPYEQYF
TRBJ2-5,-,TRBV7-3,-,TGTGCCAGCAGCCCCCAGTCCTTTCGGCGGGATCAAGAGACCCAGTACTTC,CASSPQSFRRDQETQYF
TRBJ2-7,-,TRBV7-3,once,TGTGCCAGCAGCCCCACGGACACTAACAATGAGCAGTACTTC,CASSPTDTNNEQYF
TRBJ2-7,-,TRBV11-2,-,TGTGCCAGCACCTTTAGCGGACAGAGCTCCTACGAGCAGTACTTC,CASTFSGQSSYEQYF
TRBJ1-1,TRBD1,TRBV12-3/TRBV12-4,-,TGTGCCAGCAGGCATCGTCCGGGACAGCGACGGTCGGCTGAAGCTTTCTTT,CASRHRPGQRRSAEAFF
TRBJ1-4,-,TRBV5-4,few,TGTGCCAGCAGCTTGATGGGGACACAGAGAGGCGAAAAACTGTTTTTT,CASSLMGTQRGEKLFF
TRBJ2-1,-,TRBV6-2/TRBV6-3,once,TGTGCCAGCAGTGCTCCCCTAGTTATTGAGCAGTTCTTC,CASSAPLVIEQFF
TRBJ2-3,-,TRBV10-3,-,TGTGCCATCAGTGAGGGGACGGCCTCAGATACGCAGTATTTT,CAISEGTASDTQYF
TRBJ1-2,-,TRBV4-3,-,TGCGCCAGCAGCCAAGATCCTTCCCGGCTCGCGAGAGGGGGCTACACCTTC,CASSQDPSRLARGGYTF
TRBJ2-3,-,TRBV12-5,-,TGTGCTAGTGGTTTGGTACAATATATGACTATTTCTAGCACAGATACGCAGTATTTT,CASGLVQYMTISSTDTQYF
TRBJ1-2,-,TRBV15,-,TGTGCCACCAGCACAAGGGACCGGCCTAACTATGGCTACACCTTC,CATSTRDRPNYGYTF
TRBJ1-1,-,TRBV3-1,-,TGTGCCAGCAGCCAATTTGGAGGGGGGATCACTGAAGCTTTCTTT,CASSQFGGGITEAFF
TRBJ2-2,TRBD2,TRBV6-2/TRBV6-3,few,TGTGCCAGCAGTGCCGACCGGGAGGCCGGGGAGCTGTTTTTT,CASSADREAGELFF
TRBJ2-3,-,TRBV11-1,-,TGTGCCAGCAGCCAGACAAAAGATACGCAGTATTTT,CASSQTKDTQYF
TRBJ2-2,-,TRBV30,-,TGTGCCTGGAGTGTACTACTAGGAGGCGGGGAGCTGTTTTTT,CAWSVLLGGGELFF
TRBJ2-3,-,TRBV4-3,once,TGCGCCAGCAGCCAAGACCAGGGGCCCACAGATACGCAGTATTTT,CASSQDQGPTDTQYF